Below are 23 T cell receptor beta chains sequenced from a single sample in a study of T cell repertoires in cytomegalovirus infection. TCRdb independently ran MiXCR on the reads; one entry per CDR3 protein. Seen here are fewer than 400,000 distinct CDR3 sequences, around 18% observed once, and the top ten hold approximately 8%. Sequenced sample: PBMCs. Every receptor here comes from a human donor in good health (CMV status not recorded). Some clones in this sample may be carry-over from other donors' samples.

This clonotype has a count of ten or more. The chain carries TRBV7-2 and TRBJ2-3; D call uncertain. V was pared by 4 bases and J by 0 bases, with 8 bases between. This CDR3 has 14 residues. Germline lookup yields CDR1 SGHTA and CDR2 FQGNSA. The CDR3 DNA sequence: TGTGCCAGCAGCTCCCGAACGAGCACAGATACGCAGTATTTT. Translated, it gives CASSSRTSTDTQYF.

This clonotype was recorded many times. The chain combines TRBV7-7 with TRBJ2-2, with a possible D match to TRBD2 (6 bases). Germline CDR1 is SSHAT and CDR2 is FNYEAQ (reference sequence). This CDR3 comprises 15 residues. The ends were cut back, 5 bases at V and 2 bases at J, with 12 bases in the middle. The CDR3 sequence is CASSPSGGNTGELFF. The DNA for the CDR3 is TGTGCCAGCAGCCCCTCCGGGGGAAACACCGGGGAGCTGTTTTTT.

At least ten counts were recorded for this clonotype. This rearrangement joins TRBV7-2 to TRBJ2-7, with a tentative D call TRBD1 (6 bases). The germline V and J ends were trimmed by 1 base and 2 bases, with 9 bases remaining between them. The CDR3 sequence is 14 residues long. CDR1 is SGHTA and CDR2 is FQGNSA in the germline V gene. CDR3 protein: CASSLETGTYEQYF. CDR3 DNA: TGTGCCAGCAGCTTAGAGACAGGCACCTACGAGCAGTACTTC.

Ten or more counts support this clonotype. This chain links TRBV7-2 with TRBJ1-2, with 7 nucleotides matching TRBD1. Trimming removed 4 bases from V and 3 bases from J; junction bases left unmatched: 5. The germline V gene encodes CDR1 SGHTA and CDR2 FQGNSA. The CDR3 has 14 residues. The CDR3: CASSWGDRDYGYTF. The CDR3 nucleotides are TGTGCCAGCAGCTGGGGCGACAGGGACTATGGCTACACCTTC.

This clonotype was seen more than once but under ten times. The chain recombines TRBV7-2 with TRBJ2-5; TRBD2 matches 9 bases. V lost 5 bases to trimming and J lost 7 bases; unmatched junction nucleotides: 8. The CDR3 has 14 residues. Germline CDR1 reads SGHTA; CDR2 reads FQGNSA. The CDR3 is CASSPPAGGGTQYF. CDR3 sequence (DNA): TGTGCCAGCAGCCCCCCAGCGGGGGGCGGGACCCAGTACTTC. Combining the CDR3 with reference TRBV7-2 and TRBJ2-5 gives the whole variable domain GAGVSQSPSNKVTEKGKDVELRCDPISGHTALYWYRQSLGQGLEFLIYFQGNSAPDKSGLPSDRFSAERTGGSVSTLTIQRTQQEDSAVYLCASSPPAGGGTQYFGPGTRLLVL.

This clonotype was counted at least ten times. The CDR3 bases are TGTGCCAGCAGCTTAGCGGGCCCGGGACAGCCAAAGTTCTACGAGCAGTACTTC. Amino acid sequence: CASSLAGPGQPKFYEQYF. The V gene is TRBV7-6, the J gene TRBJ2-7, with 7 bases lining up with TRBD1. The V gene's germline CDR1 is SGHVS and CDR2 FNYEAQ. This CDR3 has 18 amino acids. Trimming cost V 0 bases and J 3 bases; bases outside gene matches: 14. Combining the CDR3 with reference TRBV7-6 and TRBJ2-7 gives the whole variable domain GAGVSQSPRYKVTKRGQDVALRCDPISGHVSLYWYRQALGQGPEFLTYFNYEAQQDKSGLPNDRFSAERPEGSISTLTIQRTEQRDSAMYRCASSLAGPGQPKFYEQYFGPGTRLTVT.

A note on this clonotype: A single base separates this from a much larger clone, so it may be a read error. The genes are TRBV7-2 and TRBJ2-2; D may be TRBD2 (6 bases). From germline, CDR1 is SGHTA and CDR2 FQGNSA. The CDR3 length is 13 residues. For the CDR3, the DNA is TGTGCCAGCAGTTACACGTCGGGCGGGGAGCTGGTTTTT. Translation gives CASSYTSGGELVF.

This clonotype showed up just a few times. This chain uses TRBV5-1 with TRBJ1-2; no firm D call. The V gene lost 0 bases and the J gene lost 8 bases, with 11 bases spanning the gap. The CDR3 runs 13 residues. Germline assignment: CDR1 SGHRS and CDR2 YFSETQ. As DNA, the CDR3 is TGCGCCAGCAGCTTGGGACCGGACCGCGGCTACACCTTC. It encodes CASSLGPDRGYTF. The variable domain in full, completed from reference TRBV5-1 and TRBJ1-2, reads KAGVTQTPRYLIKTRGQQVTLSCSPISGHRSVSWYQQTPGQGLQFLFEYFSETQRNKGNFPGRFSGRQFSNSRSEMNVSTLELGDSALYLCASSLGPDRGYTFGSGTRLTVV.

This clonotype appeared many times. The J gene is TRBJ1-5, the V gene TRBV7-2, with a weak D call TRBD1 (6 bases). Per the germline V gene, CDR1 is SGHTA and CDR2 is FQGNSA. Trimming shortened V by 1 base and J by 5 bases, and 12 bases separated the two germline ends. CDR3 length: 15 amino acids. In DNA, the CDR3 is TGTGCCAGCAGCTTAGAAGCAGGGGAGCATCAGCCCCAGCATTTT. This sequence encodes CASSLEAGEHQPQHF.

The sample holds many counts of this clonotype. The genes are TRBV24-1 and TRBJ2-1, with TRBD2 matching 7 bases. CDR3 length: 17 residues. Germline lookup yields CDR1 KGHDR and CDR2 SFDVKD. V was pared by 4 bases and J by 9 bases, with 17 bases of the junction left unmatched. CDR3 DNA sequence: TGTGCCACCAGTGACCCAGTCGGGGGAGGGCCTTCTGTTGAGCAGTTCTTC. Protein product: CATSDPVGGGPSVEQFF.

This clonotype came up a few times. The CDR3 sequence is CASSFPRATNEKLFF. Here the CDR3 DNA reads TGTGCCAGCAGCTTTCCCCGGGCTACTAATGAAAAACTGTTTTTT. V usage is TRBV7-9 and J usage is TRBJ1-4; D is undetermined. Germline V lookup: CDR1 SEHNR, CDR2 FQNEAQ (reference sequence). CDR3 size: 15 residues. Trimming removed 3 bases at V and 2 bases at J, with 10 bases between.

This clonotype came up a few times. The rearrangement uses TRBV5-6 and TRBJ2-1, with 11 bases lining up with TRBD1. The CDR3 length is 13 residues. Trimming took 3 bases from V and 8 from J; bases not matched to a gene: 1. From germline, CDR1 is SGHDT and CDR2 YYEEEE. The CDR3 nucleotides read TGTGCCAGCAGCTGGACAGGGGGCGATGAGCAGTTCTTC. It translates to CASSWTGGDEQFF.

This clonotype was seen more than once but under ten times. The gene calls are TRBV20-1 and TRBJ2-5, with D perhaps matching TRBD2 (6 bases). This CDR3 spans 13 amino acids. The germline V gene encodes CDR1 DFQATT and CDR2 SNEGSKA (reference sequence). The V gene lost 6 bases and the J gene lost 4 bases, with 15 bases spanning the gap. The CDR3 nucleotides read TGCAGTGCAACGGGGCCCGGGGGAGAGACCCAGTACTTC. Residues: CSATGPGGETQYF.

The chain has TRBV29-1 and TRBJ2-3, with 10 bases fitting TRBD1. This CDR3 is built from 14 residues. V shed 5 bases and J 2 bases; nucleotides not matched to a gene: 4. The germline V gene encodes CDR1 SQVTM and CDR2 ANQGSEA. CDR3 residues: CSVQTGGSTDTQYF. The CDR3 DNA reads TGCAGCGTTCAGACAGGGGGCTCCACAGATACGCAGTATTTT.

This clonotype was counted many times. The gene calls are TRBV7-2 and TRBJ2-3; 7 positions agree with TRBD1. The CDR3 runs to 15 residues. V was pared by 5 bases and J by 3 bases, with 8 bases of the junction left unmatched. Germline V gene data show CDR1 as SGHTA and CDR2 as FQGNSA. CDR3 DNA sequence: TGTGCCAGCAGCAGACAGGGTCCAAGGACAGATACGCAGTATTTT. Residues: CASSRQGPRTDTQYF.

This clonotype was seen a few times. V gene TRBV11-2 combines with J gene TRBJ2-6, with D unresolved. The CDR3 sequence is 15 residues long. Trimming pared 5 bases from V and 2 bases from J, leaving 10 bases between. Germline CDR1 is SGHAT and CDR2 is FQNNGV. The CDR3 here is CASSPTRTGANVLTF. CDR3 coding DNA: TGTGCCAGCAGCCCAACCAGGACTGGGGCCAACGTCCTGACTTTC.

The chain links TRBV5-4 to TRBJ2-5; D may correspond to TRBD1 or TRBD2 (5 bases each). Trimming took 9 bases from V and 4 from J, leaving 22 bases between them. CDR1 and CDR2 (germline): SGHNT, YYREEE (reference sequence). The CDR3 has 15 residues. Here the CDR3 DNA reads TGTGCCACTACCCGCCGGGACGGTGGGGGAGAGACCCAGTACTTC. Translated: CATTRRDGGGETQYF.

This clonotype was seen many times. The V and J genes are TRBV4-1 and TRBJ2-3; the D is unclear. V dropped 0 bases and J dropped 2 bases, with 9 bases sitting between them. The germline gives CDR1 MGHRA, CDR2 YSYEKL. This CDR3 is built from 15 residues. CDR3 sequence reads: CASSQEKTDTDTQYF. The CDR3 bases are TGCGCCAGCAGCCAAGAAAAAACAGACACAGATACGCAGTATTTT.

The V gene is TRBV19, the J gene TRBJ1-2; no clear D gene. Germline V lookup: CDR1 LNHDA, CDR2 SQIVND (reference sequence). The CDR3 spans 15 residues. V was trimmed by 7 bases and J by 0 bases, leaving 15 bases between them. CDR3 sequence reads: CASTQLRKANYGYTF. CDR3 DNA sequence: TGTGCCAGTACCCAACTTCGAAAAGCTAACTATGGCTACACCTTC.

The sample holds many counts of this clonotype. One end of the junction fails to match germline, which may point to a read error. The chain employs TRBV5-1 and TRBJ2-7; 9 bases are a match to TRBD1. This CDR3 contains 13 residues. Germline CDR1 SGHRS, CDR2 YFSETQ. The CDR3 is CASSPRDRELMDF. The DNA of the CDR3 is TGCGCCAGCAGCCCTAGGGACAGGGAGTTAATGGACTTC.

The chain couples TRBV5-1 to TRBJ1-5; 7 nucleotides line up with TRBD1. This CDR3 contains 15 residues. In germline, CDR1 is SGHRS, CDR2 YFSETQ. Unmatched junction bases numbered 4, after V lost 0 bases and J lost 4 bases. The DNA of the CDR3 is TGCGCCAGCAGCTTGGAGGGACAGCTTAATCAGCCCCAGCATTTT. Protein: CASSLEGQLNQPQHF.

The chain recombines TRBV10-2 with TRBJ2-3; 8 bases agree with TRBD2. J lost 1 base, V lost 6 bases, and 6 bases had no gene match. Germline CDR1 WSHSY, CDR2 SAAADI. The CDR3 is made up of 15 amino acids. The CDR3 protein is CASRINSGGTDTQYF. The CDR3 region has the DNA TGCGCCAGCAGGATTAATAGCGGGGGCACAGATACGCAGTATTTT.

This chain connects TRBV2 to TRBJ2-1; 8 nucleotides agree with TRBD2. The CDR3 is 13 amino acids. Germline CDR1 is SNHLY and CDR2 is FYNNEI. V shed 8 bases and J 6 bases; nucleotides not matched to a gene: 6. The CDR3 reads CASGTGGSNEQFF. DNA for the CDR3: TGTGCCAGCGGGACGGGGGGGAGCAATGAGCAGTTCTTC.